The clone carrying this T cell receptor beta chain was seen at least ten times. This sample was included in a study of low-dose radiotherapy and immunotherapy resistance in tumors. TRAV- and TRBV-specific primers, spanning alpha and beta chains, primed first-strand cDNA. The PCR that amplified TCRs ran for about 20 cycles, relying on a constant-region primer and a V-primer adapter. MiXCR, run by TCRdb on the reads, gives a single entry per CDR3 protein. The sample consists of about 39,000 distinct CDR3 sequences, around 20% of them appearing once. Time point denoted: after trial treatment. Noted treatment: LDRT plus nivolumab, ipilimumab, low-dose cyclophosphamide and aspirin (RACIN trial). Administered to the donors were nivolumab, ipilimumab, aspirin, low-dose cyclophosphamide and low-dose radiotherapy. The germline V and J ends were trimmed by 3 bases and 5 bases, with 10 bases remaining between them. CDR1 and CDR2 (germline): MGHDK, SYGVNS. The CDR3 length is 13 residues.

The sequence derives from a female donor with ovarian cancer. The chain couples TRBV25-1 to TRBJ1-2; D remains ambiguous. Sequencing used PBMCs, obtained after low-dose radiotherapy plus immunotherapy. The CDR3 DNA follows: TGTGCCAGCAGTGAGGCGGCAGAGTATGGCTACACCTTC. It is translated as CASSEAAEYGYTF.